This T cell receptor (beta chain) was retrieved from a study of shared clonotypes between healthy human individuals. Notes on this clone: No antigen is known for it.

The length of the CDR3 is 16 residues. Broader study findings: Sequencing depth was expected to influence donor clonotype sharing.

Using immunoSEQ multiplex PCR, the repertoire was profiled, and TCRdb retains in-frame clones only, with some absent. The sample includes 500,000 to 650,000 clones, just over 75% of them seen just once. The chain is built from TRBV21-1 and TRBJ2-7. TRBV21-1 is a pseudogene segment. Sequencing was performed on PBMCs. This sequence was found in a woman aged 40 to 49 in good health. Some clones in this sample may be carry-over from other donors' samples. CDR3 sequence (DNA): TGTGCCAGCAGCGCTAAGTCCGGGCCGGACGCGTCCGAGCAGTACTTC. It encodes CASSAKSGPDASEQYF.